This T cell receptor (beta chain) is drawn from a study of T cells in Graves' hyperthyroidism and ophthalmopathy. Regarding the study as a whole: A model of 13 V-J features distinguished ophthalmopathy from stable hyperthyroidism.

Sample collection date corresponds to first hyperthyroidism diagnosis, prior to any ophthalmopathy symptoms. Researchers amplified the TCR beta CDR3 regions from RNA transcripts. A first-round RT-PCR of the TCR CDR3 used the HTBI primer set. Each CDR3 protein is one row after TCRdb ran MiXCR on the multiplex PCR reads. The sample holds more than 350,000 distinct CDR3 sequences, about 18% seen once. This clonotype was seen at least ten times. Its antigen is not known. The sequenced sample consisted of blood. The clonotype originates from a woman aged 25-40 years with Graves' hyperthyroidism that later progressed to Graves' ophthalmopathy.

The CDR3 sequence is CASSEDGGGNSPLHF. The CDR3, as DNA: TGTGCCAGCAGTGAAGATGGGGGCGGAAATTCACCCCTCCACTTT. The rearrangement joins TRBV2 to TRBJ1-6; tentatively, D is TRBD1 (6 bases). This CDR3 is 15 amino acids long. Trimming pared 1 base from V and 7 bases from J, leaving 11 bases between. Germline CDR1 reads SNHLY; CDR2 reads FYNNEI. The complete variable domain, with remaining parts taken from reference TRBV2 and TRBJ1-6, reads EPEVTQTPSHQVTQMGQEVILRCVPISNHLYFYWYRQILGQKVEFLVSFYNNEISEKSEIFDDQFSVERPDGSNFTLKIRSTKLEDSAMYFCASSEDGGGNSPLHFGNGTRLTVT.